The source of this T cell receptor beta chain is a study of shared clonotypes between healthy human individuals. Whole-study context: CD4 naive and CD4 memory each took three plates per donor, while CD8 naive took two and CD8 memory one.

A remark on this clone: Its antigen is currently unknown.

Naive CD8 isolation took CD45RO-negative cells positively selected for CCR7 and excluded terminally differentiated effector memory CD45RA+ cells. Healthy adults negative for HIV, lacking recent acute infections or vaccinations, served as donors. Germline V gene data show CDR1 as SGDLS and CDR2 as YYNGEE. This CDR3 has 16 amino acids. V lost 2 bases to trimming and J lost 6 bases; unmatched junction nucleotides: 13. Whole-study results and caveats: Naive subsets, compared against memory subsets, generally had larger estimated richness values.

Measured with immunoSEQ multiplex PCR; TCRdb has only the in-frame clones, and not every one. The table lists around 2,000,000 clones, 85% to 95% of them singletons. The sample comprised naive CD8+ T cells from PBMCs. This clonotype was obtained from a man between 18 and 35 years old in good health. Some clones in this sample may be carry-over from other donors' samples. The chain has TRBV9 and TRBJ1-1, with TRBD1 matching 7 bases. The CDR3 DNA follows: TGTGCCAGCAGCGTTGGTGGAACGGGACAGTGGTCTGAAGCTTTCTTT. As protein: CASSVGGTGQWSEAFF.